This entry lists 20 T cell receptor beta chains sequenced from one sample in a study of human T cells and chemical hapten exposure (dated by TCRdb to the early 2020s). Reading the label with the study, this specimen's time point is: pre-sensitization, week 0. The sample's treatment or condition label, decoded: therapeutic diphenylcyclopropenone sensitization with weekly scalp DPC. The protocol used for the library was RACE. Sequencing used a NextSeq 500. TCRdb reran the public reads through fastp at Q25 and MiXCR, keeping productive beta chains. Every distinct CDR3 protein forms one entry, paired with its most common genes and DNA. This sample has 200,000 to 300,000 distinct CDR3 sequences in its table, and about 9% of those were observed once. Clones ranked in the top ten supply 2.3% of the sample. The sequencing here drew on whole blood, taken in connection with sensitization to the hapten diphenylcyclopropenone (DPC). The receptors stem from a woman in her forties with alopecia areata. Some clones in this sample may be carry-over from other donors' samples.

The CDR3 here is CASSRETSGRSDTQYF. The CDR3 DNA sequence: TGTGCCAGCAGCCGGGAGACTAGCGGGAGGTCAGATACGCAGTATTTT. The chain carries TRBV7-9 and TRBJ2-3; 13 nucleotides line up with TRBD2. CDR3 length equals 16 residues. CDR1 is SEHNR, CDR2 FQNEAQ, per germline (reference sequence). Germline trimming cut 5 bases from V and 4 bases from J; bases unmatched to any gene: 6.

The CDR3 DNA is TGTGCCTCGTGGGCGGCACGGACAAACAATGAGCAGTTCTTC. It specifies CASWAARTNNEQFF. This sequence joins TRBV27 and TRBJ2-1; D may be TRBD1 (5 bases). V lost 11 bases and J lost 5, with 19 bases in between. Looked up from germline, CDR1 is MNHEY and CDR2 is SMNVEV (reference sequence). The CDR3 has 14 residues.

This clonotype was observed once. The gene calls are TRBV28 and TRBJ1-5; tentatively, D is TRBD1 (6 bases). Germline assignment: CDR1 MDHEN and CDR2 SYDVKM. Deletions cut 10 bases from V and 4 bases from J, with 20 bases between. CDR3 size: 15 residues. For the CDR3, the DNA is TGTGCCAACAAGTCGGGGGGGCTAGAAAATCAGCCCCAGCATTTT. This sequence encodes CANKSGGLENQPQHF.

This clonotype appeared many times. The chain uses TRBV27 and TRBJ2-2, with D maybe TRBD2 (5 bases). The CDR3 has 14 amino acids. Looked up from germline, CDR1 is MNHEY and CDR2 is SMNVEV (reference sequence). Trimming removed 2 bases from V and 1 base from J, with 5 bases in between. Written as DNA, the CDR3 is TGTGCCAGCAGTTTACGGGGGAACACCGGGGAGCTGTTTTTT. Amino acid sequence: CASSLRGNTGELFF.

This clonotype was picked up a small number of times. The rearrangement uses TRBV5-1 and TRBJ2-5; 9 bases align to TRBD1. Germline CDR1 and CDR2: SGHRS and YFSETQ. The J segment lost 5 bases and the V segment lost 4 bases, leaving 9 bases of the junction unmatched. This CDR3 spans 15 amino acids. CDR3 protein: CASSNPGQGAETQYF. CDR3 coding DNA: TGCGCCAGCAGCAACCCGGGACAGGGCGCGGAGACCCAGTACTTC.

This clonotype was detected only a few times. The genes are TRBV6-6 and TRBJ2-1, with TRBD1 identical over 8 bases. Germline CDR1 and CDR2: MNHNY and SVGAGI (reference sequence). The ends lost 11 bases at V and 6 bases at J; junction bases unmatched: 12. There are 14 residues in the CDR3. CDR3 region: CACLPGGASNEQFF. The CDR3 nucleotides are TGTGCCTGCCTCCCAGGGGGCGCGTCCAATGAGCAGTTCTTC.

This chain uses TRBV27 with TRBJ1-4; the D is unclear. The germline gives CDR1 MNHEY, CDR2 SMNVEV (reference sequence). The CDR3 has 13 amino acids. V lost 5 bases, J lost 4 bases, and 8 bases lay in between. The CDR3 coding sequence is TGTGCCAGCAGTCGACGGAGTAATGAAAAACTGTTTTTT. Translation: CASSRRSNEKLFF.

This clonotype was recorded many times. This sequence joins TRBV20-1 and TRBJ2-4; D gene ambiguous. With 4 bases removed from V and 0 bases from J, the gap between germline ends came to 7 bases. Germline CDR1 DFQATT, CDR2 SNEGSKA (reference sequence). The CDR3 contains 13 residues. The chain's CDR3 is CSATVEAKNIQYF. DNA of the CDR3: TGCAGTGCTACAGTGGAAGCCAAAAACATTCAGTACTTC.

This clonotype showed up just a few times. The chain uses TRBV20-1 and TRBJ2-7; possibly TRBD1 for D (6 bases). Germline V gives CDR1 DFQATT, CDR2 SNEGSKA (reference sequence). Trimming left V 0 bases short and J 3 bases short, with 12 bases between. This CDR3 is built from 14 residues. The CDR3 DNA reads TGCAGTGCTAGAGATGGTCAGGGGATCTACGAGCAGTACTTC. As protein: CSARDGQGIYEQYF.

The CDR3 nucleotides are TGTGCCAGCACCGCGTGGGCCTCCTCCTACAATGAGCAGTTCTTC. It specifies CASTAWASSYNEQFF. The V call is TRBV12-3 or TRBV12-4, the J call TRBJ2-1; D gene uncertain. V was pared by 7 bases and J by 0 bases, with 13 bases between. The length of the CDR3 is 15 residues.

Ten or more counts support this clonotype. The chain couples TRBV28 to TRBJ1-5; D perhaps matches TRBD1 (6 bases). Trimming stripped 6 bases from V and 4 bases from J, with 16 bases between. The CDR3 consists of 15 residues. Germline CDR1 reads MDHEN; CDR2 reads SYDVKM. CDR3 sequence reads: CASRTEDRLNQPQHF. The CDR3 DNA is TGTGCCAGCAGAACGGAGGACAGACTAAATCAGCCCCAGCATTTT.

This clonotype has more than one count but fewer than ten. This chain connects TRBV29-1 to TRBJ2-3; no firm D call. Per germline, CDR1 SQVTM and CDR2 ANQGSEA. The CDR3 contains 17 residues. Trimming pared 3 bases from V and 1 base from J, leaving 20 bases between. This CDR3 is CSVDGLNLGWGTDTQYF. Here the CDR3 DNA reads TGCAGCGTTGATGGTTTGAATCTAGGATGGGGCACAGATACGCAGTATTTT.

This clonotype was recorded many times. The J gene is TRBJ2-7, the V gene TRBV12-3 or TRBV12-4, with 9 positions matching TRBD2. Unmatched junction bases numbered 8, after V lost 5 bases and J lost 3 bases. The CDR3 consists of 15 residues. CDR3 region: CASSPRSGRLYEQYF. CDR3 nucleotides: TGTGCCAGCAGTCCCAGAAGCGGGAGGCTCTACGAGCAGTACTTC.

This clonotype has at least ten counts. The rearrangement joins TRBV28 to TRBJ2-3; either TRBD1 or TRBD2 may supply D (5 bases each). This CDR3 has 16 residues. The V end was cut by 3 bases, the J end by 0 bases, with 13 bases between. Germline V gene lookup returns CDR1 MDHEN and CDR2 SYDVKM. The DNA of the CDR3 is TGTGCCAGCAGTTTCGTTCGGGGCGGGAGCACAGATACGCAGTATTTT. Translated: CASSFVRGGSTDTQYF.

This clonotype turned up a few times. The chain employs TRBV6-2 or TRBV6-3 and TRBJ2-1; D call uncertain. V gave up 2 bases and J gave up 8 bases, with 7 bases separating them. This CDR3 is built from 12 residues. Germline CDR1 and CDR2: MNHEY and SVGEGT. For the CDR3, the DNA is TGTGCCAGCAGTTACCCAACCGATGAGCAGTTCTTC. Translating it yields CASSYPTDEQFF.

The chain has TRBV18 and TRBJ2-7; possible D gene TRBD1, 5 bases. The V gene's germline CDR1 is KGHSH and CDR2 LQKENI. The CDR3 contains 14 residues. The germline V and J ends were trimmed by 3 bases and 2 bases, with 11 bases remaining between them. This CDR3 reads CASSPATATYEQYF. CDR3 sequence (DNA): TGTGCCAGCTCACCCGCGACAGCGACCTACGAGCAGTACTTC.

This clonotype was seen a handful of times. The V and J genes are TRBV5-6 and TRBJ2-5; no clear D. Trimming left V 0 bases short and J 5 bases short, with 8 bases between. In germline, CDR1 is SGHDT, CDR2 YYEEEE. This CDR3 region has 13 residues. CDR3 amino acids: CASSLARRETQYF. In nucleotides, the CDR3 is TGTGCCAGCAGCTTGGCGAGGCGGGAGACCCAGTACTTC.

Notes on this clonotype: The DNA is left out, because the CDR3 cannot be placed on it with certainty; the CDR3 is given as TCRdb lists it. This chain uses TRBV7-8 with TRBJ2-3; no check of the table's D call, TRBD1, against the DNA was made. Including both end residues, the CDR3 is 15 amino acids long. CDR1 is SGHVS, CDR2 FQNEAQ, per germline. The CDR3 loop is CASSGGQGPQIRSIF.

The V call is TRBV7-6, the J call TRBJ1-2, with a weak D call TRBD1 (6 bases). CDR1 is SGHVS and CDR2 is FNYEAQ in the germline V gene. CDR3 size: 14 residues. V gave up 5 bases and J gave up 0 bases, with 10 bases separating them. This CDR3 is CASSPGTTNYGYTF. The CDR3 DNA follows: TGTGCCAGCAGCCCCGGGACAACTAACTATGGCTACACCTTC. Looking up the rest from reference TRBV7-6 and TRBJ1-2 gives the full variable domain: GAGVSQSPRYKVTKRGQDVALRCDPISGHVSLYWYRQALGQGPEFLTYFNYEAQQDKSGLPNDRFSAERPEGSISTLTIQRTEQRDSAMYRCASSPGTTNYGYTFGSGTRLTVV.

The rearrangement joins TRBV6-2 or TRBV6-3 to TRBJ2-7, with TRBD2 identical over 12 bases. The V gene end was trimmed by 5 bases and the J gene end by 0 bases; junction bases not matched to a gene: 2. Per germline, CDR1 MNHEY and CDR2 SVGEGT. The length of the CDR3 is 15 residues. The CDR3 spells CASSVTSGSSYEQYF. The CDR3 DNA reads TGTGCCAGCAGTGTGACTAGCGGGAGCTCCTACGAGCAGTACTTC.